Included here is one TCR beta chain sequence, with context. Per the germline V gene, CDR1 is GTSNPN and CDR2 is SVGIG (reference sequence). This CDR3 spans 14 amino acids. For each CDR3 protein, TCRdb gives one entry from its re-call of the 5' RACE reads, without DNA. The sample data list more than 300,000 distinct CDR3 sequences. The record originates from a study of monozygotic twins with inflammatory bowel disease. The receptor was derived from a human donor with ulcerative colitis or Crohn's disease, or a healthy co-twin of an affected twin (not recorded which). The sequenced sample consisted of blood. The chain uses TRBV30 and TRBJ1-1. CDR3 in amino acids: CAWSVQISNTEAFF.